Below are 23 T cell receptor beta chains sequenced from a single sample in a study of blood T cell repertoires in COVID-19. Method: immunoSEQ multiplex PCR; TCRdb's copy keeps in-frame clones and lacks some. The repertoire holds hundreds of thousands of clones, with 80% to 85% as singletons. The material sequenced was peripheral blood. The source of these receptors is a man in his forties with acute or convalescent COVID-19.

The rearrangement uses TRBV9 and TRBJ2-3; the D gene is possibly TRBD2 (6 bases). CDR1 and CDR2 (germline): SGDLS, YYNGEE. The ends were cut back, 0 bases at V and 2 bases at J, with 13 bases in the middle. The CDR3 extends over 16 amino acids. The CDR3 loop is CASSVAEGSPTDTQYF. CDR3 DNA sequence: TGTGCCAGCAGCGTAGCGGAGGGGAGCCCCACAGATACGCAGTATTTT.

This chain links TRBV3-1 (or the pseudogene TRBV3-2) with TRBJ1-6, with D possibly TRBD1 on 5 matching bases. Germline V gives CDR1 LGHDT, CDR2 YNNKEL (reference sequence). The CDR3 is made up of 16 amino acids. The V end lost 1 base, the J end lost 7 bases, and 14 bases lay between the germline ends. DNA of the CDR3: TGTGCCAGCAGCCAAGTTCGCGGGGGGATCAATTCACCCCTCCACTTT. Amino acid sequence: CASSQVRGGINSPLHF.

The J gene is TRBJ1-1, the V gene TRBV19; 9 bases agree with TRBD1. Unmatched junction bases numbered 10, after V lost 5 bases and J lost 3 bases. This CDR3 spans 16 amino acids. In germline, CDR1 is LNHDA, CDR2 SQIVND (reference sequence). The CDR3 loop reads CASSSSPGQGDTEAFF. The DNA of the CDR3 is TGTGCCAGTAGTTCTTCACCGGGACAGGGAGACACTGAAGCTTTCTTT.

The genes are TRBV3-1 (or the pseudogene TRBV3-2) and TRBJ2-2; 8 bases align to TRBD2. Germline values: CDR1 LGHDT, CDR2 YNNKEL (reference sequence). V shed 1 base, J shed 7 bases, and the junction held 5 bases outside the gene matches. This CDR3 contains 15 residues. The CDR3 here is CASSQATSGLGELFF. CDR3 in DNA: TGTGCCAGCAGCCAAGCAACTAGCGGCCTCGGGGAGCTGTTTTTT.

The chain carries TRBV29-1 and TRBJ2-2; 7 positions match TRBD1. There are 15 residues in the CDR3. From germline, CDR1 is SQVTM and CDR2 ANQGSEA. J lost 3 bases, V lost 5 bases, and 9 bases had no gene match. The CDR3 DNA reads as TGCAGCGTTACCCCGACAGGGTGGCACACCGGGGAGCTGTTTTTT. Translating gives CSVTPTGWHTGELFF.

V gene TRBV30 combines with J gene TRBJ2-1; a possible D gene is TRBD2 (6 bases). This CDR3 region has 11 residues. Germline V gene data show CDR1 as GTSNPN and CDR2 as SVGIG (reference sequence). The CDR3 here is CGSGTYNEQFF. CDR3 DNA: TGTGGTAGCGGTACCTACAATGAGCAGTTCTTC.

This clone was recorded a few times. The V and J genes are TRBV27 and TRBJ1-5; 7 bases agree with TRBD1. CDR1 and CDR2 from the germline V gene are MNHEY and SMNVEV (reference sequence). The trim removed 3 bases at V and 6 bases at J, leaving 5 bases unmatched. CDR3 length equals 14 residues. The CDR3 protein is CASSFDRTGQPQHF. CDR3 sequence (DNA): TGTGCCAGCAGTTTCGATAGGACAGGTCAGCCCCAGCATTTT.

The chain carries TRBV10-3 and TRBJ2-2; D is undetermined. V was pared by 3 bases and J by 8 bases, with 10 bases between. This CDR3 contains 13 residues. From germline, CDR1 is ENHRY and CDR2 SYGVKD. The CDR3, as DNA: TGTGCCATCAGTGACTCGGTGCCTGGGGAGCTGTTTTTT. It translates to CAISDSVPGELFF.

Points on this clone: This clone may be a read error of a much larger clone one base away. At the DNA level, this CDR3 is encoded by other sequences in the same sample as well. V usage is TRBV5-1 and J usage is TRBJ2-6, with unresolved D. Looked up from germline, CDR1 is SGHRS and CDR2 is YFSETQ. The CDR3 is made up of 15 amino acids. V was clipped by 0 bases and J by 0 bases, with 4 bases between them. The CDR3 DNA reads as TGCGCCAGCAGCTTGGACAGCTCTGGGGCCAACGTCCTGACTTTC. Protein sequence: CASSLDSSGANVLTF.

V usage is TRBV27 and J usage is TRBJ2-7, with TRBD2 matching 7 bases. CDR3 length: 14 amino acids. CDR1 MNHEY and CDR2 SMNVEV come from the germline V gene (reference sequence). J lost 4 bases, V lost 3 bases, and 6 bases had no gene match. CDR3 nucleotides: TGTGCCAGCAGTTTGCAGACAGCGGGGTACGAGCAGTACTTC. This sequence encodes CASSLQTAGYEQYF.

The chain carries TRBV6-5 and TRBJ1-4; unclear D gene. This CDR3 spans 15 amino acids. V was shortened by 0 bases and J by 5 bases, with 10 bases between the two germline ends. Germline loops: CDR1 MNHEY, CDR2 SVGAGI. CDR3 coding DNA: TGTGCCAGCAGTTACTCGTGGGCAGTGAATGAAAAACTGTTTTTT. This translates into CASSYSWAVNEKLFF.

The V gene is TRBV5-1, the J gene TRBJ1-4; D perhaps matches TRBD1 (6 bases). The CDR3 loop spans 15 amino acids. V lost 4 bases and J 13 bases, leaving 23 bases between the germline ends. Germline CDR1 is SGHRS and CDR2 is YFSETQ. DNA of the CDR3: TGCGCCAGCAGCAGGGATGGACAGTCGGGTCTACGACTGTTTTTT. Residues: CASSRDGQSGLRLFF.

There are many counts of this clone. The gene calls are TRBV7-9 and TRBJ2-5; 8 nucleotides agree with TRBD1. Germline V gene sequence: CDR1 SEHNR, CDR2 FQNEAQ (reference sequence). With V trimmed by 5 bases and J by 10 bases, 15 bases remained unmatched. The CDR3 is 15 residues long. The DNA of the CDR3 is TGTGCCAGCAGCCCAAGGACAGGGCCCATCGGAGACCAGTACTTC. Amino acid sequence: CASSPRTGPIGDQYF.

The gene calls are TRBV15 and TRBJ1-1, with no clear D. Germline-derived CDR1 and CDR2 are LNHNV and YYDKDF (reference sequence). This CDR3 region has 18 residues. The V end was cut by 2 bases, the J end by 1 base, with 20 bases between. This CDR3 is CATSRTLLLAVGNTEAFF. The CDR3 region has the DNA TGTGCCACCAGCAGAACCCTTTTGTTAGCTGTGGGGAACACTGAAGCTTTCTTT.

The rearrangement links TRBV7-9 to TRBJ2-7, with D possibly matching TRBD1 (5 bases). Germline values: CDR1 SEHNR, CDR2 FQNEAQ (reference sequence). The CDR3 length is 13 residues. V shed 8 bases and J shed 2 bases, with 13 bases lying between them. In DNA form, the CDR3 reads TGTGCCAGCGGGGCCCCCGAGCCCTACGAGCAGTACTTC. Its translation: CASGAPEPYEQYF.

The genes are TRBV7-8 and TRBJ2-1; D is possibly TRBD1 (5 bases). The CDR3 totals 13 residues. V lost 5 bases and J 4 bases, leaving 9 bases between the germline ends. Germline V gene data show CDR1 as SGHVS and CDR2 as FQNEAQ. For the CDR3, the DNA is TGTGCCAGCAGCCTAGGGGCGTACAATGAGCAGTTCTTC. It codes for CASSLGAYNEQFF.

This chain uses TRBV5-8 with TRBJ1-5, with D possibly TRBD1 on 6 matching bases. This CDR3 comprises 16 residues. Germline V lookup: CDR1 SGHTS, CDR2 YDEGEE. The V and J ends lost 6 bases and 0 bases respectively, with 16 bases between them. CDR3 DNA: TGTGCCAGCAAGGGGGGGCTAGGGAATAGCAATCAGCCCCAGCATTTT. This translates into CASKGGLGNSNQPQHF.

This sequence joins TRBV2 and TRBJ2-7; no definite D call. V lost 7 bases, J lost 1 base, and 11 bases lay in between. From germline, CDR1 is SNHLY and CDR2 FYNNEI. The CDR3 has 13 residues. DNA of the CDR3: TGTGCCAGCATGTCCACTGCTTCCTACGAGCAGTACTTC. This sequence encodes CASMSTASYEQYF.

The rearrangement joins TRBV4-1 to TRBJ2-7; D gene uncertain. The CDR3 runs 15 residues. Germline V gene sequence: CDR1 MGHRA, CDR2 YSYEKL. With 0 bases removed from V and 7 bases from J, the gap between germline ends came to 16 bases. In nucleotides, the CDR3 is TGCGCCAGCAGCCAAGATCAGACTCTCCTGAGGGAGCAGTACTTC. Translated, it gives CASSQDQTLLREQYF.

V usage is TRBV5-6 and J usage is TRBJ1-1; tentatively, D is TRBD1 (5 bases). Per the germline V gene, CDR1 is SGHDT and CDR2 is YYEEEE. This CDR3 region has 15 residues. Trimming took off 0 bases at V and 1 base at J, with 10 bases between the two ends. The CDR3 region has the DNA TGTGCCAGCAGCTTGGCCCCGACAGCGAACACTGAAGCTTTCTTT. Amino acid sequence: CASSLAPTANTEAFF.

The chain's CDR3 is CASTDLAGGGGEQFF. In DNA form, the CDR3 reads TGTGCCAGCACCGATCTAGCGGGAGGCGGTGGTGAGCAGTTCTTC. The rearrangement joins TRBV6-6 to TRBJ2-1; 11 positions match TRBD2. This CDR3 has 15 residues. CDR1 is MNHNY, CDR2 SVGAGI, per germline (reference sequence). The V segment lost 7 bases and the J segment 9 bases; nucleotides outside the gene matches: 11.

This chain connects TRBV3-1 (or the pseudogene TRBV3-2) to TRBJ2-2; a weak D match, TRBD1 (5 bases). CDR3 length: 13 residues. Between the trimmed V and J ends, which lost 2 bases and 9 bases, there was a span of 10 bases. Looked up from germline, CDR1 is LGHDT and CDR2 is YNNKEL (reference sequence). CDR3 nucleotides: TGTGCCAGCAGCCAAACAGGACGAAGGGAGCTGTTTTTT. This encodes CASSQTGRRELFF.

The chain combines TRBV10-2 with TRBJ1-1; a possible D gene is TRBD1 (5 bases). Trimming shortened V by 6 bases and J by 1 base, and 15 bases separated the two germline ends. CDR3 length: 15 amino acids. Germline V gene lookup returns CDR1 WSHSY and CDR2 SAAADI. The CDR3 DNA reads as TGCGCCAGCAGCCCAGGCAGGGCCGAGAACACTGAAGCTTTCTTT. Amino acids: CASSPGRAENTEAFF.